A single TCR beta chain is shown here with its context. As yet, its antigen is unknown. The data were obtained in a study of yellow fever vaccine responses in identical twins. Study-level results: In identical twins, vaccine T cell responses appeared partly shared and partly individual.

One entry per CDR3 protein results from TCRdb running MiXCR on the RT-PCR reads. The data show 17,000 or so distinct CDR3 sequences, around three quarters seen once. V was trimmed by 1 base and J by 0 bases, leaving 8 bases between them. The CDR3 runs 15 residues. Germline-derived CDR1 and CDR2 are SGHVS and FNYEAQ. Sequences were derived from T cells from blood (PBMCs), unsorted or a sorted subset (not recorded which), sampled before or after yellow fever vaccination (not recorded which). The sequence came from a woman aged 18-29 years who received the yellow fever vaccine. This sequence joins TRBV7-6 and TRBJ2-3; TRBD2 might be the D (6 bases). This CDR3 reads CASSLGGTSTDTQYF. In DNA form, the CDR3 reads TGTGCCAGCAGCTTAGGCGGGACCAGCACAGATACGCAGTATTTT. The complete variable domain, with remaining parts taken from reference TRBV7-6 and TRBJ2-3, reads GAGVSQSPRYKVTKRGQDVALRCDPISGHVSLYWYRQALGQGPEFLTYFNYEAQQDKSGLPNDRFSAERPEGSISTLTIQRTEQRDSAMYRCASSLGGTSTDTQYFGPGTRLTVL.